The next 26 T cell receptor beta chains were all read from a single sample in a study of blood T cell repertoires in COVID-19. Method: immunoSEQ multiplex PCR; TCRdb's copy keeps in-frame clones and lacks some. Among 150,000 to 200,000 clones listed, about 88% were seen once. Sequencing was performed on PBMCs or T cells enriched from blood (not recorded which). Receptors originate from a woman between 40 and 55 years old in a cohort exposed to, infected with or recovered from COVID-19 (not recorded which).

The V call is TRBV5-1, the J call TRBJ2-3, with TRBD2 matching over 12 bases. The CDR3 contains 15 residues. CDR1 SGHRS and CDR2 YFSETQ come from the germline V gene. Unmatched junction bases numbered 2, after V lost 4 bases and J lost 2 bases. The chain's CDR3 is CASSTSGGSTDTQYF. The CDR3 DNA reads TGCGCCAGCAGCACTAGCGGGGGGTCCACAGATACGCAGTATTTT.

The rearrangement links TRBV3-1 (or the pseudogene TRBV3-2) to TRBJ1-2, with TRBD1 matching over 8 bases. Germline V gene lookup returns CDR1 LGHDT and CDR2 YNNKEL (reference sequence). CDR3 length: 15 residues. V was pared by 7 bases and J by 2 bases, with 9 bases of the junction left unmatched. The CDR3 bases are TGTGCCAGCACTCCGTTGGACAGGGCGAACTATGGCTACACCTTC. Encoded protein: CASTPLDRANYGYTF.

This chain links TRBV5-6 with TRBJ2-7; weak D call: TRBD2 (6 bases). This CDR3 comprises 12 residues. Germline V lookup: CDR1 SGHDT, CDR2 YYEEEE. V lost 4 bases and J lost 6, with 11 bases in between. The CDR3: CASSITSSEQYF. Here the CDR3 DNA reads TGTGCCAGCAGCATAACTAGCTCCGAGCAGTACTTC.

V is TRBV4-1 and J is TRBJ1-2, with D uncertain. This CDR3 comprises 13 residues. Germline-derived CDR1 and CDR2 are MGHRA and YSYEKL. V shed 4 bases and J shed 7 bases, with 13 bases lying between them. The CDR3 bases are TGCGCCAGCAGCCCGCTTTCACCGGGTGGCTACACCTTC. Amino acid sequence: CASSPLSPGGYTF.

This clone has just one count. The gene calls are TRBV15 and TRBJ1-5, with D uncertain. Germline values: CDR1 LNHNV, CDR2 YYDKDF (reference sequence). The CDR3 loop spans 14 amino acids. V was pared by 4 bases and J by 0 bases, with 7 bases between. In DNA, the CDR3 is TGTGCCACCAGCATCCCGTATAGCAATCAGCCCCAGCATTTT. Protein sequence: CATSIPYSNQPQHF.

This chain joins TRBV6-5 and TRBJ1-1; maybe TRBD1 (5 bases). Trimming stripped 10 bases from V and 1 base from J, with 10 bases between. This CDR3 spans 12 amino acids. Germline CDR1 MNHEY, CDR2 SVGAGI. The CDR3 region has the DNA TGTGCCACCTGGGGGGGGAACACTGAAGCTTTCTTT. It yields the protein CATWGGNTEAFF.

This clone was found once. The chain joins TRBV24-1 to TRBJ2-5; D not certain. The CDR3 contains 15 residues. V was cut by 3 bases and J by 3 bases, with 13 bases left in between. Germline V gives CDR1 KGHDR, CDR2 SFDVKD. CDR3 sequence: CATSDRGVPEETQYF. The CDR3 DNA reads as TGTGCCACCAGTGATAGAGGAGTTCCGGAAGAGACCCAGTACTTC.

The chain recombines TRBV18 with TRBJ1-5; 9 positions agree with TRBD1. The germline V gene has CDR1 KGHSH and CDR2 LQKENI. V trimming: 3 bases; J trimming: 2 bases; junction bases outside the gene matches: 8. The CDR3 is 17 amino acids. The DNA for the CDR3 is TGTGCCAGCTCACCCTCACCGGGACAGGGCGGCAATCAGCCCCAGCATTTT. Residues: CASSPSPGQGGNQPQHF.

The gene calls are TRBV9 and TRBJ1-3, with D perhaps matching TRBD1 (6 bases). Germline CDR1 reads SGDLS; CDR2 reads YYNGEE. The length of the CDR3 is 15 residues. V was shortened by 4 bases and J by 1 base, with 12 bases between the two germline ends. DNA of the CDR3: TGTGCCAGCAGCCTAAAAGGGGGTTCTGGAAACACCATATATTTT. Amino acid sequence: CASSLKGGSGNTIYF.

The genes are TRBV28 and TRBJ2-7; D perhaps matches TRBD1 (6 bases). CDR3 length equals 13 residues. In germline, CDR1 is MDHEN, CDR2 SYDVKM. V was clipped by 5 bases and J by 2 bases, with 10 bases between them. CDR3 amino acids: CASSPDSPYEQYF. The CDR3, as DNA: TGTGCCAGCAGTCCGGACAGCCCCTACGAGCAGTACTTC.

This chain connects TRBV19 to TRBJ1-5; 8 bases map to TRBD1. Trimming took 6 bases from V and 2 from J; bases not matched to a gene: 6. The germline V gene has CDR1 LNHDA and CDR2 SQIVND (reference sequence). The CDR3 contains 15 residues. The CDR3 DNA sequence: TGTGCCAGTAGCGGACAGGGAGAGGGCAATCAGCCCCAGCATTTT. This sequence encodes CASSGQGEGNQPQHF.

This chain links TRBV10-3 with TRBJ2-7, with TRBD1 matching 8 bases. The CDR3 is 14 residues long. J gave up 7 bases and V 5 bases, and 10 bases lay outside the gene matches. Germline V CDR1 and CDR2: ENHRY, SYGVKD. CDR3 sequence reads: CAISPETGAREQYF. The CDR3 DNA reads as TGTGCCATCAGTCCCGAGACAGGGGCTCGGGAGCAGTACTTC.

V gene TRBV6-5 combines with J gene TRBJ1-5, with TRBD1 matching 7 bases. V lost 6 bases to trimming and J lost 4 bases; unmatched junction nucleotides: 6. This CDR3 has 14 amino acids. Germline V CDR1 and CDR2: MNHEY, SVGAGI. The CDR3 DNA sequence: TGTGCCAGCAGGGTGACAGGGAGAAATCAGCCCCAGCATTTT. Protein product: CASRVTGRNQPQHF.

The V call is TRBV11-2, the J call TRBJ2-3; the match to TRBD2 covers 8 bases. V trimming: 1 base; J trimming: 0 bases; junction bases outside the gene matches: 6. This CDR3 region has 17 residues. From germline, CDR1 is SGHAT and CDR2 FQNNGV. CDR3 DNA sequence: TGTGCCAGCAGCTTAGGGCCAGCGGGAGCTAGCACAGATACGCAGTATTTT. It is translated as CASSLGPAGASTDTQYF.

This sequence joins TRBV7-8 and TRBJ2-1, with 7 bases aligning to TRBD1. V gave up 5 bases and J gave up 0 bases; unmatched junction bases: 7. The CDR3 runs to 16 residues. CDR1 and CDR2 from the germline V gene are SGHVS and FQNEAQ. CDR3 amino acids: CASSPMTGFSYNEQFF. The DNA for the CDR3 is TGTGCCAGCAGCCCGATGACAGGGTTCTCCTACAATGAGCAGTTCTTC.

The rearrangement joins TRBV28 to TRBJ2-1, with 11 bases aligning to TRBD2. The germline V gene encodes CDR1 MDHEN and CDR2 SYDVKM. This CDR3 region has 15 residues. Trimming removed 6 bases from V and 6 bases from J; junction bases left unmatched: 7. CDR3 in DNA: TGTGCCAGCAGGCTAACTAGCGGGGGTATCAATGAGCAGTTCTTC. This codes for CASRLTSGGINEQFF.

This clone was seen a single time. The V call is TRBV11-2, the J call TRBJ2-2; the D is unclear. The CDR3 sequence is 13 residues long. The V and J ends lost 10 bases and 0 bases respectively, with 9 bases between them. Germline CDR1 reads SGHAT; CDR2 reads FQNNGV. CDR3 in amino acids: CATERTNTGELFF. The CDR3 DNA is TGTGCCACCGAGCGAACGAACACCGGGGAGCTGTTTTTT.

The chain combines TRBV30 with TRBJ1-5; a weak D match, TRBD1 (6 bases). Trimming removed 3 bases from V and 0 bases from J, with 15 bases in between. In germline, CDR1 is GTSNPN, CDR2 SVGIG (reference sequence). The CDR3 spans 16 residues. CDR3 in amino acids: CAWREKWGHSNQPQHF. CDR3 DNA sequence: TGTGCCTGGAGGGAAAAATGGGGGCATAGCAATCAGCCCCAGCATTTT.

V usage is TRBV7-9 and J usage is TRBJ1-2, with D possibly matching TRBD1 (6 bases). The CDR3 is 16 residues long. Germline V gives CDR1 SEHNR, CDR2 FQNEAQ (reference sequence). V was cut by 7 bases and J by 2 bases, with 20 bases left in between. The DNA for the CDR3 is TGTGCCAGCAACCGATTTCAACAGGGTCCGAACTATGGCTACACCTTC. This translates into CASNRFQQGPNYGYTF.

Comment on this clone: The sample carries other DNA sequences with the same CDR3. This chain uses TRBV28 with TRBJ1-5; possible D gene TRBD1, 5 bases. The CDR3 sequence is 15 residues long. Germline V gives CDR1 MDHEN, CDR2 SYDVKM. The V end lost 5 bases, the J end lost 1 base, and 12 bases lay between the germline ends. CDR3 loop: CASSPQGRSNQPQHF. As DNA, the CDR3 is TGTGCCAGCAGTCCCCAGGGCAGGAGCAATCAGCCCCAGCATTTT.

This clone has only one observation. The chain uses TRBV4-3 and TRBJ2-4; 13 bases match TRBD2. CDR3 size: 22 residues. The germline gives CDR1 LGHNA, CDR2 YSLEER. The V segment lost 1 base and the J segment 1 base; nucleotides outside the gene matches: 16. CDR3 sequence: CASSQARTSGSQFVRAKNIQYF. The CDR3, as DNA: TGCGCCAGCAGCCAAGCCCGGACTAGCGGGAGCCAGTTTGTTCGGGCCAAAAACATTCAGTACTTC.

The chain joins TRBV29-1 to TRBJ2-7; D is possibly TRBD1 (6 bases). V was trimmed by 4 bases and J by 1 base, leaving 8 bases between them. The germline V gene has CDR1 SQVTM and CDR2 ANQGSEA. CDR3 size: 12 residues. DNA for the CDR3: TGCAGCGTTGGCGACAGGTCCTACGAGCAGTACTTC. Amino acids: CSVGDRSYEQYF.

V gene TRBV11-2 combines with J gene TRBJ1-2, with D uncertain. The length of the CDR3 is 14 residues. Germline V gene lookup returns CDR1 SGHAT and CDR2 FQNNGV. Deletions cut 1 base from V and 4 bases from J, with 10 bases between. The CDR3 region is CASSLGTAAYGYTF. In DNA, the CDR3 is TGTGCCAGCAGCTTAGGAACAGCTGCCTATGGCTACACCTTC.

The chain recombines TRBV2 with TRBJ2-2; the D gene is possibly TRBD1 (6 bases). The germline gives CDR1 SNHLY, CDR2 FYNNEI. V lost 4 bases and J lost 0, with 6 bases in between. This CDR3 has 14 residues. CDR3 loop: CASSGTANTGELFF. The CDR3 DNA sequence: TGTGCCAGCAGTGGGACAGCGAACACCGGGGAGCTGTTTTTT. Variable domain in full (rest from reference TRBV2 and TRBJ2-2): EPEVTQTPSHQVTQMGQEVILRCVPISNHLYFYWYRQILGQKVEFLVSFYNNEISEKSEIFDDQFSVERPDGSNFTLKIRSTKLEDSAMYFCASSGTANTGELFFGEGSRLTVL.

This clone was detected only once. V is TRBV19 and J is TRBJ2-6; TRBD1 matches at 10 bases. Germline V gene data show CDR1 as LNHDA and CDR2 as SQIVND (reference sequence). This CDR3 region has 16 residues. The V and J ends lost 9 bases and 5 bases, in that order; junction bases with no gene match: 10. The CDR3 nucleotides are TGTGCCAGCGGGTCGACAGGGGGCGCTTGGGCCAACGTCCTGACTTTC. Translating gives CASGSTGGAWANVLTF.

DNA for the CDR3: TGTGCCAGCAGTTTACAGGGGTATGGCTACACCTTC. Its translation: CASSLQGYGYTF. The chain combines TRBV27 with TRBJ1-2, with D possibly matching TRBD1 (6 bases). Trimming left V 2 bases short and J 5 bases short, with 6 bases between. This CDR3 region has 12 residues. CDR1 and CDR2 (germline): MNHEY, SMNVEV (reference sequence).